This passage covers 25 T cell receptor beta chains from one sample sequenced in a study of T cell responses to AZD1222 COVID-19 vaccine. TCRdb keeps only in-frame clones here, not all; method: immunoSEQ multiplex PCR. The table lists approximately 190,000 clones, 87% of them singletons. The sequenced sample was peripheral blood, obtained on day 0 of MenACWY control vaccination. All receptors come from an adult in good health.

The chain couples TRBV19 to TRBJ1-6; D gene unclear. The CDR3 consists of 14 residues. The germline V and J ends were trimmed by 6 bases and 6 bases, with 12 bases remaining between them. Germline V gene data show CDR1 as LNHDA and CDR2 as SQIVND (reference sequence). DNA of the CDR3: TGTGCCAGTAGCAACCGCGCTGCTAATTCACCCCTCCACTTT. Its protein is CASSNRAANSPLHF.

The chain has TRBV24-1 and TRBJ2-3, with TRBD2 matching over 7 bases. Germline trimming cut 8 bases from V and 3 bases from J; bases unmatched to any gene: 4. Germline V gives CDR1 KGHDR, CDR2 SFDVKD. This CDR3 has 13 residues. The CDR3 protein is CATTGTITDTQYF. Here the CDR3 DNA reads TGTGCCACCACCGGGACTATAACAGATACGCAGTATTTT.

The V gene is TRBV3-1 (or the pseudogene TRBV3-2), the J gene TRBJ2-1; TRBD2 matches 7 bases. This CDR3 region has 14 residues. Trimming at V came to 3 bases and at J to 5 bases, leaving 4 bases not matched to a gene. CDR1 and CDR2 from the germline V gene are LGHDT and YNNKEL (reference sequence). In nucleotides, the CDR3 is TGTGCCAGCAGCCAGGGGACTACCCACAATGAGCAGTTCTTC. Residues: CASSQGTTHNEQFF.

This chain links TRBV7-9 with TRBJ1-1, with D tentatively TRBD1 (5 bases). The CDR3 runs to 15 residues. Germline V gives CDR1 SEHNR, CDR2 FQNEAQ (reference sequence). The ends were cut back, 1 base at V and 2 bases at J, with 11 bases in the middle. The chain's CDR3 is CASSLVRGYNTEAFF. As DNA, the CDR3 is TGTGCCAGCAGCTTAGTACGGGGGTACAACACTGAAGCTTTCTTT.

This sequence joins TRBV7-6 and TRBJ1-2, with 7 bases aligning to TRBD1. V lost 5 bases and J lost 0; bases outside the gene matches: 3. The CDR3 has 14 residues. Germline values: CDR1 SGHVS, CDR2 FNYEAQ. The CDR3 DNA is TGTGCCAGCAGCGGGGACAGTGCTAACTATGGCTACACCTTC. Translation gives CASSGDSANYGYTF. The full variable domain, its missing parts supplied by reference TRBV7-6 and TRBJ1-2, is GAGVSQSPRYKVTKRGQDVALRCDPISGHVSLYWYRQALGQGPEFLTYFNYEAQQDKSGLPNDRFSAERPEGSISTLTIQRTEQRDSAMYRCASSGDSANYGYTFGSGTRLTVV.

This chain connects TRBV4-3 to TRBJ2-3, with D hard to call. Germline V gene sequence: CDR1 LGHNA, CDR2 YSLEER. The CDR3 has 15 residues. V was trimmed by 1 base and J by 4 bases, leaving 12 bases between them. The CDR3 loop reads CASSQAISGADTQYF. The CDR3 nucleotides are TGCGCCAGCAGCCAAGCAATTTCAGGAGCAGATACGCAGTATTTT.

This chain uses TRBV30 with TRBJ1-1, with 8 bases that match TRBD1. The CDR3 spans 13 residues. Germline V gene data show CDR1 as GTSNPN and CDR2 as SVGIG (reference sequence). V trimming: 3 bases; J trimming: 1 base; junction bases outside the gene matches: 1. CDR3 region: CAWRGTGNTEAFF. Here the CDR3 DNA reads TGTGCCTGGAGGGGGACAGGGAACACTGAAGCTTTCTTT.

This chain uses TRBV28 with TRBJ2-7; possible D gene TRBD2, 6 bases. The CDR3 is 14 amino acids. V lost 4 bases and J lost 1, with 11 bases in between. Germline CDR1 and CDR2: MDHEN and SYDVKM. In nucleotides, the CDR3 is TGTGCCAGCAGTTCGGGGAGGTCGTCCTACGAGCAGTACTTC. This codes for CASSSGRSSYEQYF. The full variable domain, completed using reference TRBV28 and TRBJ2-7, is DVKVTQSSRYLVKRTGEKVFLECVQDMDHENMFWYRQDPGLGLRLIYFSYDVKMKEKGDIPEGYSVSREKKERFSLILESASTNQTSMYLCASSSGRSSYEQYFGPGTRLTVT.

The chain has TRBV6-2 or TRBV6-3 and TRBJ1-1; D is undetermined. Trimming stripped 5 bases from V and 3 bases from J, with 7 bases between. Germline-derived CDR1 and CDR2 are MNHEY and SVGEGT. This CDR3 region has 12 residues. CDR3 sequence: CASSHRDTEAFF. CDR3 coding DNA: TGTGCCAGCAGTCACCGGGACACTGAAGCTTTCTTT.

The CDR3 region is CSVDRLDNEQFF. The DNA of the CDR3 is TGCAGCGTTGATAGGCTAGACAATGAGCAGTTCTTC. The chain combines TRBV29-1 with TRBJ2-1; D not resolved. The CDR3 consists of 12 residues. Germline CDR1 SQVTM, CDR2 ANQGSEA. The V end was cut by 3 bases, the J end by 5 bases, with 8 bases between.

The chain recombines TRBV27 with TRBJ1-5; 7 bases fit TRBD1. Germline V gene sequence: CDR1 MNHEY, CDR2 SMNVEV (reference sequence). This CDR3 comprises 14 residues. Trimming took 3 bases from V and 6 from J; bases not matched to a gene: 5. The CDR3 sequence: CASSLVQGSQPQHF. The DNA for the CDR3 is TGTGCCAGCAGTTTGGTACAGGGGAGTCAGCCCCAGCATTTT.

The chain carries TRBV30 and TRBJ1-1; 7 nucleotides line up with TRBD1. V dropped 1 base and J dropped 5; count of bases not matched to a gene: 4. The CDR3 loop spans 13 amino acids. CDR1 and CDR2 from the germline V gene are GTSNPN and SVGIG (reference sequence). The CDR3 region is CAWSATGETEAFF. As DNA, the CDR3 is TGTGCCTGGAGTGCCACAGGGGAGACTGAAGCTTTCTTT.

The chain is built from TRBV5-1 and TRBJ2-1; D possibly corresponds to TRBD2 (6 bases). Between the trimmed V and J ends, which lost 0 bases and 7 bases, there was a span of 8 bases. This CDR3 is 13 amino acids long. The germline CDR1 and CDR2 sequences are SGHRS and YFSETQ. CDR3 sequence: CASSLEGRNEQFF. DNA for the CDR3: TGCGCCAGCAGCTTGGAGGGGAGGAATGAGCAGTTCTTC. Supplemented by reference TRBV5-1 and TRBJ2-1, the full variable domain reads KAGVTQTPRYLIKTRGQQVTLSCSPISGHRSVSWYQQTPGQGLQFLFEYFSETQRNKGNFPGRFSGRQFSNSRSEMNVSTLELGDSALYLCASSLEGRNEQFFGPGTRLTVL.

The chain couples TRBV24-1 to TRBJ2-2; 9 nucleotides match TRBD1. Germline CDR1 KGHDR, CDR2 SFDVKD. V gave up 3 bases and J gave up 1 base; unmatched junction bases: 2. There are 16 residues in the CDR3. The CDR3 DNA reads as TGTGCCACCAGTGATCAGACAGGGGGGAACACCGGGGAGCTGTTTTTT. It is translated as CATSDQTGGNTGELFF.

This clone was observed once. This rearrangement joins TRBV7-9 to TRBJ2-7; TRBD1 matches 12 bases. Per the germline V gene, CDR1 is SEHNR and CDR2 is FQNEAQ (reference sequence). The ends lost 2 bases at V and 7 bases at J; junction bases unmatched: 9. The CDR3 is 16 amino acids. The CDR3 sequence: CASSLRDTGQGAEQYF. In DNA, the CDR3 is TGTGCCAGCAGCTTACGGGACACGGGACAGGGGGCAGAGCAGTACTTC.

This sequence joins TRBV5-6 and TRBJ1-6; D not resolved. V shed 2 bases and J shed 13 bases, with 19 bases lying between them. There are 15 residues in the CDR3. CDR1 SGHDT and CDR2 YYEEEE come from the germline V gene. DNA of the CDR3: TGTGCCAGCAGCTTCGGGTCGGACCCTCCTCTTCCCCTCCACTTT. Its protein product is CASSFGSDPPLPLHF.

This chain links TRBV25-1 with TRBJ1-2; 7 bases align to TRBD1. There are 15 residues in the CDR3. The germline V gene encodes CDR1 MGHDK and CDR2 SYGVNS. V shed 1 base and J 8 bases; nucleotides not matched to a gene: 10. The CDR3: CASSEFSGGGEGYTF. In DNA form, the CDR3 reads TGTGCCAGCAGTGAATTTAGTGGAGGGGGCGAAGGCTACACCTTC.

The rearrangement links TRBV28 to TRBJ2-7, with 10 bases matching TRBD2. Trimming took 6 bases from V and 2 from J; bases not matched to a gene: 7. The CDR3 sequence is 15 residues long. Germline V lookup: CDR1 MDHEN, CDR2 SYDVKM. The CDR3 here is CASSNQSGRAYEQYF. The DNA of the CDR3 is TGTGCCAGCAGCAATCAAAGCGGGAGGGCCTACGAGCAGTACTTC. Looking up the rest from reference TRBV28 and TRBJ2-7 gives the full variable domain: DVKVTQSSRYLVKRTGEKVFLECVQDMDHENMFWYRQDPGLGLRLIYFSYDVKMKEKGDIPEGYSVSREKKERFSLILESASTNQTSMYLCASSNQSGRAYEQYFGPGTRLTVT.

The chain combines TRBV10-3 with TRBJ1-3; D is ambiguous. In germline, CDR1 is ENHRY, CDR2 SYGVKD. Trimming took 4 bases from V and 1 from J, leaving 17 bases between them. This CDR3 spans 17 amino acids. The CDR3 is CAISAEGVEVSGNTIYF. The DNA for the CDR3 is TGTGCCATCAGTGCTGAGGGAGTCGAGGTATCTGGAAACACCATATATTTT.

The chain combines TRBV6-5 with TRBJ2-7; 10 nucleotides match TRBD1. With V trimmed by 9 bases and J by 5 bases, 4 bases remained unmatched. The CDR3 contains 12 residues. Germline V gives CDR1 MNHEY, CDR2 SVGAGI. CDR3 in amino acids: CARRTGGNEQYF. The CDR3 DNA is TGTGCCAGGCGGACAGGGGGGAACGAGCAGTACTTC.

The table lists this clone with a few counts. V usage is TRBV5-6 and J usage is TRBJ2-7; D ambiguous. V was clipped by 3 bases and J by 3 bases, with 4 bases between them. Germline assignment: CDR1 SGHDT and CDR2 YYEEEE. CDR3 length: 11 residues. CDR3 nucleotides: TGTGCCAGCAGCTACGACTACGAGCAGTACTTC. It codes for CASSYDYEQYF. The full variable domain, rest sourced from reference TRBV5-6 and TRBJ2-7, is DAGVTQSPTHLIKTRGQQVTLRCSPKSGHDTVSWYQQALGQGPQFIFQYYEEEERQRGNFPDRFSGHQFPNYSSELNVNALLLGDSALYLCASSYDYEQYFGPGTRLTVT.

The chain employs TRBV9 and TRBJ2-6; D remains ambiguous. This CDR3 comprises 14 residues. Trimming took 4 bases from V and 1 from J, leaving 6 bases between them. Germline V gene sequence: CDR1 SGDLS, CDR2 YYNGEE. CDR3: CASSFNSGANVLTF. CDR3 bases: TGTGCCAGCAGCTTCAATTCTGGGGCCAACGTCCTGACTTTC.

The V and J genes are TRBV20-1 and TRBJ2-1; D gene unclear. Trimming took 4 bases from V and 9 from J, leaving 10 bases between them. The germline V gene has CDR1 DFQATT and CDR2 SNEGSKA (reference sequence). This CDR3 has 11 residues. The CDR3 coding sequence is TGCAGTGCTAACAAGGGCGGTGAGCAGTTCTTC. It codes for CSANKGGEQFF.

The rearrangement uses TRBV5-1 and TRBJ1-2; a possible D gene is TRBD1 (6 bases). The CDR3 runs 15 residues. Germline V CDR1 and CDR2: SGHRS, YFSETQ. V lost 2 bases and J lost 4, with 15 bases in between. CDR3 sequence reads: CASSFSGEGSYGYTF. The CDR3 region has the DNA TGCGCCAGCAGCTTTTCAGGGGAGGGGAGCTATGGCTACACCTTC.

This clone occurred once. The chain is built from TRBV19 and TRBJ1-4, with TRBD1 matching over 7 bases. Trimming took 3 bases from V and 8 from J; bases not matched to a gene: 9. Germline V gene sequence: CDR1 LNHDA, CDR2 SQIVND (reference sequence). CDR3 length equals 15 residues. CDR3 protein: CASSIRGMEKEKLFF. The CDR3 DNA reads as TGTGCCAGTAGTATCAGGGGGATGGAGAAGGAAAAACTGTTTTTT.